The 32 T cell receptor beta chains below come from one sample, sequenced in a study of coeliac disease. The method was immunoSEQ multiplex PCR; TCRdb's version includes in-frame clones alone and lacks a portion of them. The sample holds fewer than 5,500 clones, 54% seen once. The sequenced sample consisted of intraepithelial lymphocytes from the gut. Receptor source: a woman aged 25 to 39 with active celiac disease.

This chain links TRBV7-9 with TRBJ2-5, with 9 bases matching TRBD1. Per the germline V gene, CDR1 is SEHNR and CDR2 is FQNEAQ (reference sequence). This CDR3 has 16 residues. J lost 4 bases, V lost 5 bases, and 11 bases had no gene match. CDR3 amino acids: CASSTGTGWIRETQYF. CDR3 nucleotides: TGTGCCAGCAGCACCGGGACAGGGTGGATAAGAGAGACCCAGTACTTC.

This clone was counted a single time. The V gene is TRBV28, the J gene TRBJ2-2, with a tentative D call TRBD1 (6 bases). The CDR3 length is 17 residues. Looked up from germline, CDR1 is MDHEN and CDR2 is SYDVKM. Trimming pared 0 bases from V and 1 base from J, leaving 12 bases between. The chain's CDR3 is CASSLWAGVVNTGELFF. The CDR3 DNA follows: TGTGCCAGCAGTTTATGGGCAGGGGTCGTGAACACCGGGGAGCTGTTTTTT.

The chain's CDR3 is CAIGVGGTNTDTQYF. The CDR3 nucleotides read TGCGCCATAGGGGTTGGGGGGACTAACACAGATACGCAGTATTTT. The gene calls are TRBV4-1 and TRBJ2-3; 7 nucleotides line up with TRBD2. V shed 10 bases and J 2 bases; nucleotides not matched to a gene: 12. The CDR3 is made up of 15 amino acids. The germline CDR1 and CDR2 sequences are MGHRA and YSYEKL.

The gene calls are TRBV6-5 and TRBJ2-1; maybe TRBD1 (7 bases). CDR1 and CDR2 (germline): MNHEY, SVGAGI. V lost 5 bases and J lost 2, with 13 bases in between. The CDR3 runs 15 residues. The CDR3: CASSPQGGPYNEQFF. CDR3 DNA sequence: TGTGCCAGCAGTCCTCAGGGGGGCCCCTACAATGAGCAGTTCTTC.

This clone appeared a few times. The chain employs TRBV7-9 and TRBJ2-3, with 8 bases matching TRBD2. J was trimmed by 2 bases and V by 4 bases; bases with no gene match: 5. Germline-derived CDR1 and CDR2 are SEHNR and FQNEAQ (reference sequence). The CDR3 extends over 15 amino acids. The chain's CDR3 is CASSYGGGITDTQYF. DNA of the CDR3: TGTGCCAGCAGCTACGGCGGGGGGATCACAGATACGCAGTATTTT.

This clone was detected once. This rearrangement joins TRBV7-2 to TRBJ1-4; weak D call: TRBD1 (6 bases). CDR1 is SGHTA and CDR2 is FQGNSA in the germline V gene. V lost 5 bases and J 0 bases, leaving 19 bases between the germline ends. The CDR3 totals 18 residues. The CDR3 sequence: CASSPQGWGPATNEKLFF. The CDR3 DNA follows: TGTGCCAGCAGCCCCCAAGGATGGGGGCCTGCAACTAATGAAAAACTGTTTTTT.

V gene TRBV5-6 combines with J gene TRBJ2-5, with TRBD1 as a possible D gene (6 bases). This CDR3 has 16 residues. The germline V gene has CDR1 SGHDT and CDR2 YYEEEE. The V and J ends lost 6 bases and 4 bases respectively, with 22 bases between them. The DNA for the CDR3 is TGTGCCAGCAACTCGGTCGGGCAGGGGTTCGTAGAGACCCAGTACTTC. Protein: CASNSVGQGFVETQYF.

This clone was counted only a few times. The CDR3 nucleotides read TGTGCCAGCACCTCGAACAGGGTATCGGACGGAAACACCATATATTTT. It specifies CASTSNRVSDGNTIYF. The V and J genes are TRBV6-6 and TRBJ1-3; the D gene is possibly TRBD1 (6 bases). Germline lookup yields CDR1 MNHNY and CDR2 SVGAGI (reference sequence). Trimming pared 7 bases from V and 4 bases from J, leaving 20 bases between. The CDR3 runs to 16 residues.

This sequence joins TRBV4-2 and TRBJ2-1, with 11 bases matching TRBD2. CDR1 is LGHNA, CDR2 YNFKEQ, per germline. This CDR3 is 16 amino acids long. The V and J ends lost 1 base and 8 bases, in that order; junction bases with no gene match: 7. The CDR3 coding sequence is TGTGCCAGCAGCCAAGGAGGTAGCGGGGGGGCCGATGAGCAGTTCTTC. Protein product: CASSQGGSGGADEQFF.

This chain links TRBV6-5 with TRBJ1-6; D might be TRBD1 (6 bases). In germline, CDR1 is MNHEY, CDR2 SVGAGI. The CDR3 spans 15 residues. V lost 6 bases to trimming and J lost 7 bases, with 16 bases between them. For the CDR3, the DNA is TGTGCCAGCAGCTACGTCAGGGGTGGCAATTCACCCCTCCACTTT. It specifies CASSYVRGGNSPLHF.

This chain's CDR3 is CASSWDSRQPQHF. The CDR3, as DNA: TGCGCCAGCAGCTGGGACAGTAGGCAGCCCCAGCATTTT. The chain is built from TRBV4-1 and TRBJ1-5, with TRBD1 identical over 7 bases. The length of the CDR3 is 13 residues. V shed 5 bases, J shed 7 bases, and the junction held 5 bases outside the gene matches. Germline values: CDR1 MGHRA, CDR2 YSYEKL.

The CDR3 nucleotides are TGTGCCAGCAGCCCCGGTACCGCGGGCGGACGCCCCCGGACGGAGACCCAGTACTTC. Translated, it gives CASSPGTAGGRPRTETQYF. The chain couples TRBV13 to TRBJ2-5; a weak D match, TRBD2 (5 bases). Between the trimmed V and J ends, which lost 5 bases and 5 bases, there was a span of 30 bases. Germline CDR1 PRHDT, CDR2 FYEKMQ (reference sequence). The CDR3 has 19 amino acids.

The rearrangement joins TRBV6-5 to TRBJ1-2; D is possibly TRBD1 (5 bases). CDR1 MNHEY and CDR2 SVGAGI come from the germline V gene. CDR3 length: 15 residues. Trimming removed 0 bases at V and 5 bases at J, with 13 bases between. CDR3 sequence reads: CASSYSNSGGYGYTF. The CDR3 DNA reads TGTGCCAGCAGTTACTCGAATTCGGGGGGGTATGGCTACACCTTC.

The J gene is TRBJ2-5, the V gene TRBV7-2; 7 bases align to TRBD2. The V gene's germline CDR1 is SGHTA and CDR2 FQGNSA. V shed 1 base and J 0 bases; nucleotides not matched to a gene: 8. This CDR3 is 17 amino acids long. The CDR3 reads CASSLVGGGAYQETQYF. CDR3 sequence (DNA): TGTGCCAGCAGCTTAGTTGGGGGGGGAGCGTACCAAGAGACCCAGTACTTC.

The CDR3, as DNA: TGCGCCAGCAGCTTGGGGGGGCATGAGCAGTTCTTC. It translates to CASSLGGHEQFF. V and J are TRBV5-1 and TRBJ2-1; D is possibly TRBD1 (6 bases). The CDR3 runs to 12 residues. V shed 0 bases and J shed 8 bases, with 6 bases lying between them. Germline CDR1 and CDR2: SGHRS and YFSETQ.

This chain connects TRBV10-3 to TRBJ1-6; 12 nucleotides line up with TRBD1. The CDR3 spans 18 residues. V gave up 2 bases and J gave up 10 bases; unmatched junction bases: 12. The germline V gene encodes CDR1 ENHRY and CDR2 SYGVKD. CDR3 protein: CAISEVFGDRGRVSPLHF. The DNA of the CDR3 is TGTGCCATCAGTGAGGTTTTTGGGGACAGGGGGCGCGTCTCACCCCTCCACTTT.

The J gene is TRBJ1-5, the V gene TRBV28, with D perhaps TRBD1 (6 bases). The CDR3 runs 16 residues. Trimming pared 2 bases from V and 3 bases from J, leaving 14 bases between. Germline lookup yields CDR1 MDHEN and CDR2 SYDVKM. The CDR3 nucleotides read TGTGCCAGCAGTTTACGTCGCGGACAGCCCAATCAGCCCCAGCATTTT. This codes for CASSLRRGQPNQPQHF. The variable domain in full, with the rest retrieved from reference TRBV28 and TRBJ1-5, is DVKVTQSSRYLVKRTGEKVFLECVQDMDHENMFWYRQDPGLGLRLIYFSYDVKMKEKGDIPEGYSVSREKKERFSLILESASTNQTSMYLCASSLRRGQPNQPQHFGDGTRLSIL.

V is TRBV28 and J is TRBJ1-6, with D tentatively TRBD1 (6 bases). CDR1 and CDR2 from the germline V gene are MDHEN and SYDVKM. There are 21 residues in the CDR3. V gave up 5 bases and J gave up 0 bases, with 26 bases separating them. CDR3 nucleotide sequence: TGTGCCAGCAGTACGTGGCAACAGGGTAGAAGGGCTAGCTCCTATAATTCACCCCTCCACTTT. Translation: CASSTWQQGRRASSYNSPLHF.

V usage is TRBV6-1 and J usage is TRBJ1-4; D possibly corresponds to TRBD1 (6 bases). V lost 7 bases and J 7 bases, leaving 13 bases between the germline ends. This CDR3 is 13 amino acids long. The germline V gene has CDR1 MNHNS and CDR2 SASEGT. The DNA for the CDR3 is TGTGCCAGCACAGGGGATTCTAGTGAAAAACTGTTTTTT. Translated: CASTGDSSEKLFF.

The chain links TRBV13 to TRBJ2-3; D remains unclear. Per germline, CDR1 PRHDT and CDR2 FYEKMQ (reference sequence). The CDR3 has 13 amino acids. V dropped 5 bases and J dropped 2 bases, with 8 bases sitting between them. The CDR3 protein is CASSRSSTDTQYF. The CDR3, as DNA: TGTGCCAGCAGCCGGTCATCCACAGATACGCAGTATTTT. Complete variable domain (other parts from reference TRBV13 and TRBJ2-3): AAGVIQSPRHLIKEKRETATLKCYPIPRHDTVYWYQQGPGQDPQFLISFYEKMQSDKGSIPDRFSAQQFSDYHSELNMSSLELGDSALYFCASSRSSTDTQYFGPGTRLTVL.

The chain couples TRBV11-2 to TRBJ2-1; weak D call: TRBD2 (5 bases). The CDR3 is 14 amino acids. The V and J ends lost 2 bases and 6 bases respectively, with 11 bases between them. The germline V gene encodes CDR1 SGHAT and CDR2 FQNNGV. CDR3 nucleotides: TGTGCCAGCAGCTTAACCCGGACTCGCAATGAGCAGTTCTTC. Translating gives CASSLTRTRNEQFF.

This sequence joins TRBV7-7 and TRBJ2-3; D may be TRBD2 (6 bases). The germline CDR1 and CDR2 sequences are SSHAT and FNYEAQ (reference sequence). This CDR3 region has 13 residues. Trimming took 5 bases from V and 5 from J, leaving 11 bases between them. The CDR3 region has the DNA TGTGCCAGCAGCGCAGGAGGGATAGATACGCAGTATTTT. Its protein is CASSAGGIDTQYF.

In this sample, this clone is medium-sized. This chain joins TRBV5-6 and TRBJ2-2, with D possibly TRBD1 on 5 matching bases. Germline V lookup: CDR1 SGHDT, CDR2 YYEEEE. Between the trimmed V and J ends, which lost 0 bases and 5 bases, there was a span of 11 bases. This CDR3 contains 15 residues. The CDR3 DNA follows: TGTGCCAGCAGCTTGGAAGGGGTGAGGACCGGGGAGCTGTTTTTT. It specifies CASSLEGVRTGELFF.

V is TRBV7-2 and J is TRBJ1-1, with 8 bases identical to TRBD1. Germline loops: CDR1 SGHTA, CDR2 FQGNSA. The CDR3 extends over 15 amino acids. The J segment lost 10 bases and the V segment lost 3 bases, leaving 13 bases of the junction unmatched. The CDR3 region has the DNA TGTGCCAGCAGCTTTGGGACAGGCGGCGGGCGAGGAGCTTTCTTT. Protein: CASSFGTGGGRGAFF. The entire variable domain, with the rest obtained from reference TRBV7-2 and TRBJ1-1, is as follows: GAGVSQSPSNKVTEKGKDVELRCDPISGHTALYWYRQSLGQGLEFLIYFQGNSAPDKSGLPSDRFSAERTGGSVSTLTIQRTQQEDSAVYLCASSFGTGGGRGAFFGQGTRLTVV.

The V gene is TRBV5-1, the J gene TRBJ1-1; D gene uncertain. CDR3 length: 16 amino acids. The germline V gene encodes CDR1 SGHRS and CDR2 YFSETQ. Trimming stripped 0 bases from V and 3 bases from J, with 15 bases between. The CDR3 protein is CASSLGRESWDTEAFF. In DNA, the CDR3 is TGCGCCAGCAGCTTGGGCCGGGAGAGTTGGGACACTGAAGCTTTCTTT.

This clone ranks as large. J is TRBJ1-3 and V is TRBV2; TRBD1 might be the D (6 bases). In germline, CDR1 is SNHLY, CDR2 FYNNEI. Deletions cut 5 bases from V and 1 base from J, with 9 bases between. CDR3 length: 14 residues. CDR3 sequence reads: CASSLGQSGNTIYF. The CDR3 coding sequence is TGTGCCAGCAGTTTGGGACAATCTGGAAACACCATATATTTT.

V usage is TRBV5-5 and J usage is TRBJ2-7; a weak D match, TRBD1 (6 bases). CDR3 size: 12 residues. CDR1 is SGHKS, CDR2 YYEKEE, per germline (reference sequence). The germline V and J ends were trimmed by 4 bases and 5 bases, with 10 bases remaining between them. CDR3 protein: CASSLKGDEQYF. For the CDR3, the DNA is TGTGCCAGCAGCCTCAAGGGGGACGAGCAGTACTTC.

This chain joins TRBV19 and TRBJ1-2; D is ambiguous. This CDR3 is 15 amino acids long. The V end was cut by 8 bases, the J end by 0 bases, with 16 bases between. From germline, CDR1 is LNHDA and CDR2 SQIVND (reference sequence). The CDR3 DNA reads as TGTGCCAGTCGAATTATTGGGCTAACTAACTATGGCTACACCTTC. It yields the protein CASRIIGLTNYGYTF.

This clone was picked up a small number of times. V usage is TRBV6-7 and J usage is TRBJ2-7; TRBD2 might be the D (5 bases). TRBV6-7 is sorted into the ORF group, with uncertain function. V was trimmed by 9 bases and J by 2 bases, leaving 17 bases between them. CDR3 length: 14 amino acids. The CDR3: CARTRAGMTYEQYF. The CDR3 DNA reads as TGTGCCAGGACCCGTGCCGGGATGACCTACGAGCAGTACTTC.

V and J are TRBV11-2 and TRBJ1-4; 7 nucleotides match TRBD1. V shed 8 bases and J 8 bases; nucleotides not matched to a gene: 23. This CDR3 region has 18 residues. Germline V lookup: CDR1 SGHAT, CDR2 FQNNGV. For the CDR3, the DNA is TGTGCCAGCTCCGAGACGGGACGGCGGGACAGTTACAAGGAAAAACTGTTTTTT. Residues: CASSETGRRDSYKEKLFF.

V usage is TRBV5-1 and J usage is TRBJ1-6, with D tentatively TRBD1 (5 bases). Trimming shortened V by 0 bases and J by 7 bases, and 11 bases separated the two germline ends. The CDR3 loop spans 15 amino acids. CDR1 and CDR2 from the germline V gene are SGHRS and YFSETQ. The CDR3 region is CASSLGGRGNSPLHF. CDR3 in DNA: TGCGCCAGCAGCTTGGGAGGACGGGGGAATTCACCCCTCCACTTT.

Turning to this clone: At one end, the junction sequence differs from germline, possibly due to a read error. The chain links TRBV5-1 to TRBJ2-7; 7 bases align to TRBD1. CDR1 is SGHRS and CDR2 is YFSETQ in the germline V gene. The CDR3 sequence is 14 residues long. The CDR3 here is CASRFGTAGSEADF. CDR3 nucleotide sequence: TGCGCCAGCAGATTCGGGACAGCAGGGTCCGAGGCAGACTTC.